In this sample, the clone carrying this TCR beta chain turned up a few times. Its cognate antigen is unknown. These data are taken from a study of CD8+ T cells in alopecia areata. Findings and limits, study-wide: Scalp samples also contribute reads from the resident alphabeta T cells found in normal skin.

Once RNA had been extracted, it was reverse transcribed into cDNA to act as the sequencing template. The repertoire was sequenced with immunoSEQ multiplex PCR; TCRdb's copy has only in-frame clones and lacks some. This table holds approximately 100,000 clones, less than 50% found once. Sampling of alopecia areata patients yielded lesional scalp punch biopsies as well as peripheral blood. PBMCs served as the source from which CD4+ and CD8+ T cells were sorted. The CDR3 has 16 amino acids. The V segment lost 6 bases and the J segment 0 bases; nucleotides outside the gene matches: 7. Germline V gene lookup returns CDR1 MDHEN and CDR2 SYDVKM.

This TCR was recovered from a human donor with alopecia areata. This chain connects TRBV28 to TRBJ1-2, with 10 bases identical to TRBD1. Sequences were obtained from CD4+ T cells sorted from blood. CDR3 sequence (DNA): TGTGCCAGCAGCGGCCCAGGACAGGGGGCTAACTATGGCTACACCTTC. Translation: CASSGPGQGANYGYTF.